This T cell receptor (beta chain) was identified in a study of graft-versus-host responses after intestinal transplantation. About the research overall: The transplants performed in recipients were multivisceral, liver-intestinal, or isolated intestinal.

Whole-study results and caveats: GvH clones turned up in recipient marrow; some had shown up first in ileum or blood. Declining HvG levels early post-transplant were linked to peak circulating GvH clone levels.

Measured with immunoSEQ multiplex PCR; TCRdb has only the in-frame clones, and not every one. The sample contains about 99,000 clones, about 90% of which appear only once. Germline-derived CDR1 and CDR2 are ENHRY and SYGVKD. V dropped 2 bases and J dropped 3 bases, with 10 bases sitting between them. The CDR3 length is 14 residues. Turning to this clone: Its antigen is as yet unknown.

The sequencing used unstimulated CD4+ T cells sorted from spleen or lymph node cells, collected before intestinal transplant. The chain uses TRBV10-3 and TRBJ1-1; possible D gene TRBD1, 6 bases. This clonotype was sampled from a human donor who received an intestinal transplant. The DNA of the CDR3 is TGTGCCATCAGTGAGGGGGGGGCGCACACTGAAGCTTTCTTT. Translating it yields CAISEGGAHTEAFF.